The next 30 T cell receptor beta chains were all read from a single sample in a study of T cell changes during pregnancy in multiple sclerosis. Libraries were prepared by immunoSEQ multiplex PCR; TCRdb keeps only in-frame clonotypes and omits some of them. The data show around 40,000 clones, about 92% seen once. The sample consisted of CD4+ T cells from peripheral blood mononuclear cells, taken in the third trimester of pregnancy. All receptors come from a female donor with multiple sclerosis, enrolled in a pregnancy study.

This clone was observed a handful of times. This rearrangement joins TRBV29-1 to TRBJ1-1, with 7 bases matching TRBD1. V was clipped by 7 bases and J by 2 bases; unmatched bases: 7. The CDR3 is made up of 13 amino acids. CDR1 is SQVTM and CDR2 is ANQGSEA in the germline V gene. The CDR3 here is CSARDRVNTEAFF. The DNA for the CDR3 is TGCAGCGCCCGTGACAGGGTAAACACTGAAGCTTTCTTT.

The V gene is TRBV7-2, the J gene TRBJ1-2, with D unclear. This CDR3 spans 15 amino acids. Looked up from germline, CDR1 is SGHTA and CDR2 is FQGNSA. V gave up 1 base and J gave up 0 bases, with 9 bases separating them. The CDR3 nucleotides are TGTGCCAGCAGCTTAGGTCCAGGAACTAACTATGGCTACACCTTC. Translating it yields CASSLGPGTNYGYTF. Supplemented by reference TRBV7-2 and TRBJ1-2, the full variable domain reads GAGVSQSPSNKVTEKGKDVELRCDPISGHTALYWYRQSLGQGLEFLIYFQGNSAPDKSGLPSDRFSAERTGGSVSTLTIQRTQQEDSAVYLCASSLGPGTNYGYTFGSGTRLTVV.

This sequence joins TRBV18 and TRBJ1-5, with D maybe TRBD1 (6 bases). CDR1 is KGHSH and CDR2 is LQKENI in the germline V gene. This CDR3 spans 13 amino acids. Trimming cost V 4 bases and J 4 bases, with 8 bases left between them. CDR3 nucleotide sequence: TGTGCCAGCTCACGGGACATTAATCAGCCCCAGCATTTT. It translates to CASSRDINQPQHF.

The V gene is TRBV9, the J gene TRBJ1-2; unclear D gene. With 3 bases removed from V and 8 bases from J, the gap between germline ends came to 17 bases. This CDR3 contains 14 residues. Germline CDR1 reads SGDLS; CDR2 reads YYNGEE. CDR3 nucleotide sequence: TGTGCCAGCAGCGCCGCCGGGAGCCAAGGAGGCTACACCTTC. As protein: CASSAAGSQGGYTF. Full variable domain (outside the CDR3, taken from reference TRBV9 and TRBJ1-2): DSGVTQTPKHLITATGQRVTLRCSPRSGDLSVYWYQQSLDQGLQFLIQYYNGEERAKGNILERFSAQQFPDLHSELNLSSLELGDSALYFCASSAAGSQGGYTFGSGTRLTVV.

The chain joins TRBV2 to TRBJ2-2, with D perhaps TRBD1 (6 bases). Trimming removed 5 bases at V and 4 bases at J, with 11 bases between. The CDR3 sequence is 14 residues long. Germline-derived CDR1 and CDR2 are SNHLY and FYNNEI. CDR3 residues: CASSSGAGTGELFF. The CDR3 nucleotides are TGTGCCAGCAGTTCAGGGGCGGGCACCGGGGAGCTGTTTTTT.

The CDR3 spells CASTPDSVSYEQYF. The CDR3 DNA reads as TGCGCCAGCACCCCGGACAGTGTGTCCTACGAGCAGTACTTC. The chain links TRBV5-1 to TRBJ2-7, with a possible D match to TRBD1 (6 bases). V was clipped by 6 bases and J by 1 base, with 14 bases between them. The CDR3 spans 14 residues. Germline values: CDR1 SGHRS, CDR2 YFSETQ.

The chain is built from TRBV2 and TRBJ2-3, with 8 bases that match TRBD2. V lost 8 bases to trimming and J lost 5 bases; unmatched junction nucleotides: 18. Looked up from germline, CDR1 is SNHLY and CDR2 is FYNNEI. This CDR3 has 17 residues. The CDR3 sequence: CASARRGGQRKGDTQYF. Here the CDR3 DNA reads TGTGCCAGCGCGAGACGGGGGGGCCAAAGGAAGGGAGATACGCAGTATTTT.

The chain carries TRBV4-1 and TRBJ2-2; D perhaps matches TRBD1 (7 bases). Germline values: CDR1 MGHRA, CDR2 YSYEKL. CDR3 size: 16 residues. Trimming took off 4 bases at V and 5 bases at J, with 17 bases between the two ends. CDR3 nucleotides: TGCGCCAGCAGCCTGTCAGGGGGGCGCGGGACCGGGGAGCTGTTTTTT. It translates to CASSLSGGRGTGELFF.

Concerning this clone itself: Other nucleotide sequences from this sample produce the same CDR3. J is TRBJ2-5 and V is TRBV5-4; 7 bases align to TRBD1. The V and J ends lost 3 bases and 2 bases, in that order; junction bases with no gene match: 1. This CDR3 has 13 residues. The germline V gene has CDR1 SGHNT and CDR2 YYREEE (reference sequence). The chain's CDR3 is CASSSGQQETQYF. In DNA, the CDR3 is TGTGCCAGCAGCTCGGGACAGCAAGAGACCCAGTACTTC.

The V and J genes are TRBV28 and TRBJ1-1, with TRBD1 matching 11 bases. Germline CDR1 and CDR2: MDHEN and SYDVKM. CDR3 size: 14 residues. The V and J ends lost 6 bases and 7 bases, in that order; junction bases with no gene match: 7. The CDR3 DNA sequence: TGTGCCAGCAGCGCCCCGGACAGGGGGCTTGAAGCTTTCTTT. Protein product: CASSAPDRGLEAFF.

This CDR3 is CASSTQREKTEAFF. The CDR3 nucleotides read TGTGCCAGCAGCACACAGAGGGAGAAGACTGAAGCTTTCTTT. V is TRBV11-2 and J is TRBJ1-1; D is uncertain. Trimming pared 5 bases from V and 5 bases from J, leaving 15 bases between. Germline V CDR1 and CDR2: SGHAT, FQNNGV. CDR3 length: 14 residues. The full variable domain, rest sourced from reference TRBV11-2 and TRBJ1-1, is EAGVAQSPRYKIIEKRQSVAFWCNPISGHATLYWYQQILGQGPKLLIQFQNNGVVDDSQLPKDRFSAERLKGVDSTLKIQPAKLEDSAVYLCASSTQREKTEAFFGQGTRLTVV.

The CDR3: CASGDRSYGYTF. The CDR3 DNA is TGCGCCAGCGGGGACAGGAGCTATGGCTACACCTTC. The rearrangement uses TRBV5-1 and TRBJ1-2, with 8 bases matching TRBD1. The CDR3 is 12 amino acids. Germline V gene sequence: CDR1 SGHRS, CDR2 YFSETQ. The V and J ends lost 7 bases and 4 bases, in that order; junction bases with no gene match: 3.

This rearrangement joins TRBV5-5 to TRBJ2-7; TRBD1 might be the D (5 bases). This CDR3 is 13 amino acids long. The V gene's germline CDR1 is SGHKS and CDR2 YYEKEE (reference sequence). V dropped 1 base and J dropped 2 bases, with 7 bases sitting between them. CDR3 coding DNA: TGTGCCAGCAGCTTGAGACAGCCCTACGAGCAGTACTTC. The encoded protein is CASSLRQPYEQYF.

V is TRBV28 and J is TRBJ2-1, with 15 bases fitting TRBD2. The CDR3 length is 17 residues. Germline V lookup: CDR1 MDHEN, CDR2 SYDVKM. J gave up 2 bases and V 10 bases, and 9 bases lay outside the gene matches. CDR3 nucleotide sequence: TGTGCCATAGAGGGACTAGCGGGAGGTTCCACCTACAATGAGCAGTTCTTC. It is translated as CAIEGLAGGSTYNEQFF. The variable domain in full, with the rest retrieved from reference TRBV28 and TRBJ2-1, is DVKVTQSSRYLVKRTGEKVFLECVQDMDHENMFWYRQDPGLGLRLIYFSYDVKMKEKGDIPEGYSVSREKKERFSLILESASTNQTSMYLCAIEGLAGGSTYNEQFFGPGTRLTVL.

The chain combines TRBV7-2 with TRBJ1-2; weak D call: TRBD1 (5 bases). CDR1 is SGHTA, CDR2 FQGNSA, per germline. The CDR3 sequence is 12 residues long. V was trimmed by 5 bases and J by 12 bases, leaving 16 bases between them. The DNA for the CDR3 is TGTGCCAGCAGCCCGCCTAAGGGGCTGGACACCTTC. Translating it yields CASSPPKGLDTF.

The chain combines TRBV5-1 with TRBJ2-5; the match to TRBD2 covers 7 bases. The CDR3 contains 19 residues. Germline V lookup: CDR1 SGHRS, CDR2 YFSETQ. Unmatched junction bases numbered 19, after V lost 4 bases and J lost 1 base. The CDR3: CASSRGPSIAGVSQETQYF. The CDR3 DNA reads TGCGCCAGCAGCCGGGGCCCATCAATTGCGGGAGTTTCCCAAGAGACCCAGTACTTC.

The chain uses TRBV9 and TRBJ2-5; 10 bases fit TRBD2. This CDR3 contains 15 residues. The J segment lost 3 bases and the V segment lost 4 bases, leaving 6 bases of the junction unmatched. Germline CDR1 and CDR2: SGDLS and YYNGEE. CDR3 region: CASSFSGGTEETQYF. CDR3 nucleotide sequence: TGTGCCAGCAGCTTTAGCGGGGGGACTGAAGAGACCCAGTACTTC. The variable domain in full, with the rest retrieved from reference TRBV9 and TRBJ2-5, is DSGVTQTPKHLITATGQRVTLRCSPRSGDLSVYWYQQSLDQGLQFLIQYYNGEERAKGNILERFSAQQFPDLHSELNLSSLELGDSALYFCASSFSGGTEETQYFGPGTRLLVL.

The V call is TRBV7-2, the J call TRBJ1-1, with D possibly matching TRBD1 (5 bases). Looked up from germline, CDR1 is SGHTA and CDR2 is FQGNSA. This CDR3 spans 15 amino acids. V lost 6 bases and J 0 bases, leaving 14 bases between the germline ends. The CDR3 region is CASRPNQGLNTEAFF. In nucleotides, the CDR3 is TGTGCCAGCAGACCGAACCAGGGATTGAACACTGAAGCTTTCTTT.

The chain joins TRBV6-1 to TRBJ1-1, with TRBD1 as a possible D gene (6 bases). Germline CDR1 is MNHNS and CDR2 is SASEGT. CDR3 length: 14 amino acids. V dropped 5 bases and J dropped 4 bases, with 14 bases sitting between them. The CDR3 reads CASSPRGWGTEAFF. CDR3 DNA: TGTGCCAGCAGTCCCAGGGGATGGGGCACTGAAGCTTTCTTT.

The count of this clone is one. The V gene is TRBV9, the J gene TRBJ2-1; 7 bases fit TRBD2. CDR3 length: 16 residues. Germline CDR1 SGDLS, CDR2 YYNGEE. Trimming at V came to 3 bases and at J to 7 bases, leaving 13 bases not matched to a gene. CDR3 nucleotide sequence: TGTGCCAGCAGCGCCCCCCGGGCTAGCGGCCTAAATGAGCAGTTCTTC. This codes for CASSAPRASGLNEQFF.

This chain joins TRBV14 and TRBJ2-5, with D possibly TRBD2 on 6 matching bases. The CDR3 has 14 amino acids. V lost 4 bases to trimming and J lost 1 base, with 10 bases between them. CDR1 and CDR2 from the germline V gene are SGHDN and FVKESK. The CDR3 region is CASSRGELQETQYF. As DNA, the CDR3 is TGTGCCAGCAGCCGGGGGGAACTCCAAGAGACCCAGTACTTC.

J is TRBJ1-1 and V is TRBV5-1; 7 bases are a match to TRBD1. V shed 0 bases and J 0 bases; nucleotides not matched to a gene: 2. Germline V gene data show CDR1 as SGHRS and CDR2 as YFSETQ. The CDR3 is 15 amino acids. CDR3 coding DNA: TGCGCCAGCAGCTTGGGACAGGGAATGAACACTGAAGCTTTCTTT. This translates into CASSLGQGMNTEAFF.

The chain couples TRBV7-8 to TRBJ1-4; 9 bases map to TRBD1. CDR1 and CDR2 from the germline V gene are SGHVS and FQNEAQ. This CDR3 has 15 amino acids. V shed 5 bases and J 7 bases; nucleotides not matched to a gene: 8. CDR3 coding DNA: TGTGCCAGCAGCCCCGGGACAGGGTGGACTGAAAAACTGTTTTTT. Protein product: CASSPGTGWTEKLFF.

The gene calls are TRBV5-1 and TRBJ2-1, with D tentatively TRBD2 (6 bases). The germline V and J ends were trimmed by 6 bases and 9 bases, with 25 bases remaining between them. Germline CDR1 and CDR2: SGHRS and YFSETQ. The CDR3 runs 16 residues. This chain's CDR3 is CASTQNSGVVGGEQFF. The CDR3 coding sequence is TGCGCCAGCACCCAAAATAGCGGAGTGGTTGGAGGTGAGCAGTTCTTC. Full variable domain (remainder filled in from reference TRBV5-1 and TRBJ2-1): KAGVTQTPRYLIKTRGQQVTLSCSPISGHRSVSWYQQTPGQGLQFLFEYFSETQRNKGNFPGRFSGRQFSNSRSEMNVSTLELGDSALYLCASTQNSGVVGGEQFFGPGTRLTVL.

The rearrangement uses TRBV29-1 and TRBJ2-3; the match to TRBD1 covers 8 bases. The V segment lost 0 bases and the J segment 3 bases; nucleotides outside the gene matches: 5. Germline assignment: CDR1 SQVTM and CDR2 ANQGSEA. CDR3 length: 15 amino acids. The CDR3 loop is CSVEDLRTGTDTQYF. The CDR3 nucleotides are TGCAGCGTTGAAGATCTCCGGACAGGGACAGATACGCAGTATTTT.

The rearrangement uses TRBV30 and TRBJ2-1; TRBD2 aligns across 9 bases. The germline V gene has CDR1 GTSNPN and CDR2 SVGIG (reference sequence). The CDR3 loop spans 14 amino acids. DNA for the CDR3: TGTGCAAGGGGGCGGGAGGGCCGATACAATGAGCAGTTCTTC. Translating it yields CARGREGRYNEQFF.

V gene TRBV27 combines with J gene TRBJ2-1; TRBD2 matches 8 bases. V dropped 5 bases and J dropped 7; count of bases not matched to a gene: 4. The length of the CDR3 is 13 residues. Germline V gene lookup returns CDR1 MNHEY and CDR2 SMNVEV (reference sequence). CDR3 sequence reads: CASSRLASNEQFF. DNA of the CDR3: TGTGCCAGCAGTCGACTAGCGTCTAATGAGCAGTTCTTC.

This clone is a singleton in its sample. This chain links TRBV6-5 with TRBJ2-1; maybe TRBD2 (6 bases). Germline V gene data show CDR1 as MNHEY and CDR2 as SVGAGI. Trimming took 5 bases from V and 6 from J, leaving 8 bases between them. The CDR3 extends over 12 amino acids. For the CDR3, the DNA is TGTGCCAGCAGTCCTAGCGCCAATGAGCAGTTCTTC. Protein sequence: CASSPSANEQFF.

In this sample, this clone turned up a few times. The chain employs TRBV7-9 and TRBJ2-7; 7 bases align to TRBD1. Trimming removed 5 bases from V and 3 bases from J; junction bases left unmatched: 10. Germline CDR1 and CDR2: SEHNR and FQNEAQ (reference sequence). This CDR3 has 15 residues. The CDR3 here is CASSPRAGGGYEQYF. The CDR3 DNA reads TGTGCCAGCAGCCCGAGGGCAGGGGGTGGCTACGAGCAGTACTTC. The complete variable domain, with remaining parts taken from reference TRBV7-9 and TRBJ2-7, reads DTGVSQNPRHKITKRGQNVTFRCDPISEHNRLYWYRQTLGQGPEFLTYFQNEAQLEKSRLLSDRFSAERPKGSFSTLEIQRTEQGDSAMYLCASSPRAGGGYEQYFGPGTRLTVT.

J is TRBJ2-1 and V is TRBV6-1; TRBD2 is a possible D gene (5 bases). The germline V and J ends were trimmed by 2 bases and 1 base, with 9 bases remaining between them. Germline loops: CDR1 MNHNS, CDR2 SASEGT. There are 15 residues in the CDR3. The CDR3 is CASSEIRGSYNEQFF. CDR3 coding DNA: TGTGCCAGCAGTGAAATCCGGGGATCCTACAATGAGCAGTTCTTC.